Below are 21 T cell receptor beta chains sequenced from a single sample in a study of blood T cell repertoires in COVID-19. The table came from immunoSEQ multiplex PCR; TCRdb's copy has only in-frame clones and leaves some out. This sample has about 210,000 clones; around nine tenths occur once, and the top ten carry 3%. Material: peripheral blood. These receptors all stem from a man aged 60-69 years with acute or convalescent COVID-19.

This clone was counted only a few times. The chain carries TRBV5-5 and TRBJ1-2, with D perhaps matching TRBD1 (5 bases). Per the germline V gene, CDR1 is SGHKS and CDR2 is YYEKEE (reference sequence). V was pared by 4 bases and J by 2 bases, with 15 bases between. The CDR3 sequence is 15 residues long. CDR3 protein: CASSLLDNQNYGYTF. The CDR3 nucleotides read TGTGCCAGCAGCCTCCTGGACAACCAAAACTATGGCTACACCTTC.

The chain carries TRBV27 and TRBJ1-2, with a weak D call TRBD1 (6 bases). Germline V CDR1 and CDR2: MNHEY, SMNVEV (reference sequence). Trimming pared 5 bases from V and 2 bases from J, leaving 15 bases between. The CDR3 loop spans 15 amino acids. CDR3 sequence: CASSLKGDPNYGYTF. The CDR3 bases are TGTGCCAGCAGTCTCAAGGGGGACCCGAACTATGGCTACACCTTC.

Concerning this clone: The sample contains more than one DNA sequence encoding this CDR3. The chain uses TRBV9 and TRBJ1-6, with 7 bases that match TRBD1. Trimming took 3 bases from V and 7 from J; bases not matched to a gene: 7. The CDR3 contains 15 residues. Germline CDR1 SGDLS, CDR2 YYNGEE. The CDR3 bases are TGTGCCAGCAGCGCAACAGGGGTTGGGAATTCACCCCTCCACTTT. The encoded protein is CASSATGVGNSPLHF.

V and J are TRBV18 and TRBJ1-5; D possibly corresponds to TRBD1 (6 bases). Germline values: CDR1 KGHSH, CDR2 LQKENI. The V gene lost 3 bases and the J gene lost 2 bases, with 17 bases spanning the gap. The CDR3 has 17 residues. CDR3 protein: CASSPQRTVEGNQPQHF. The CDR3 DNA reads TGTGCCAGCTCACCGCAAAGGACAGTGGAGGGCAATCAGCCCCAGCATTTT.

This rearrangement joins TRBV28 to TRBJ1-1, with 7 bases fitting TRBD1. Losses at the gene ends were 3 bases for V and 12 bases for J; bases not matched to a gene: 7. This CDR3 region has 12 residues. In germline, CDR1 is MDHEN, CDR2 SYDVKM. The CDR3 DNA reads TGTGCCAGCAGTTTTCGACAGGGTGCACCTTTCTTT. Encoded protein: CASSFRQGAPFF.

CDR3 in DNA: TGTGCCAGCAGAACCAGGGACAGGGGGAATTCACCCCTCCACTTT. Amino acid sequence: CASRTRDRGNSPLHF. This chain connects TRBV28 to TRBJ1-6; 11 bases are a match to TRBD1. Trimming at V came to 6 bases and at J to 7 bases, leaving 5 bases not matched to a gene. Germline V gene data show CDR1 as MDHEN and CDR2 as SYDVKM. CDR3 length equals 15 residues.

The chain employs TRBV6-5 and TRBJ2-7; 8 bases are a match to TRBD2. Germline V gene lookup returns CDR1 MNHEY and CDR2 SVGAGI. The CDR3 contains 15 residues. V lost 1 base to trimming and J lost 3 bases; unmatched junction nucleotides: 5. The DNA of the CDR3 is TGTGCCAGCAGTTACTACCGGGAGGGTATCTACGAGCAGTACTTC. Protein product: CASSYYREGIYEQYF.

V usage is TRBV5-1 and J usage is TRBJ2-3; 9 positions match TRBD1. The CDR3 consists of 16 residues. From germline, CDR1 is SGHRS and CDR2 YFSETQ. J gave up 0 bases and V 2 bases, and 4 bases lay outside the gene matches. The CDR3 coding sequence is TGCGCCAGCAGCTTCCGACAGGGGGGTAGCACAGATACGCAGTATTTT. Translating gives CASSFRQGGSTDTQYF.

The chain couples TRBV5-8 to TRBJ1-5, with D tentatively TRBD1 (6 bases). Trimming took 1 base from V and 3 from J, leaving 11 bases between them. This CDR3 region has 15 residues. Germline CDR1 is SGHTS and CDR2 is YDEGEE. The CDR3 sequence is CASSLSQGNNQPQHF. The CDR3 DNA reads as TGTGCCAGCAGCTTGTCACAGGGAAACAATCAGCCCCAGCATTTT.

This chain joins TRBV25-1 and TRBJ2-2; D possibly corresponds to TRBD2 (5 bases). The ends were cut back, 3 bases at V and 3 bases at J, with 8 bases in the middle. The CDR3 length is 14 residues. Germline-derived CDR1 and CDR2 are MGHDK and SYGVNS. The CDR3 region is CASSDPDYTGELFF. CDR3 coding DNA: TGTGCCAGCAGTGATCCGGACTACACCGGGGAGCTGTTTTTT.

The rearrangement uses TRBV11-2 and TRBJ2-5; 9 bases are a match to TRBD2. The germline gives CDR1 SGHAT, CDR2 FQNNGV. The CDR3 consists of 15 residues. Trimming cost V 2 bases and J 4 bases; bases outside gene matches: 5. CDR3 in DNA: TGTGCCAGCAGCTTACTAGCGGGGCAGCGAGAGACCCAGTACTTC. It encodes CASSLLAGQRETQYF.

This sequence joins TRBV3-1 (or the pseudogene TRBV3-2) and TRBJ2-7; 8 bases are a match to TRBD1. Trimming cost V 0 bases and J 5 bases; bases outside gene matches: 6. The CDR3 has 15 amino acids. Germline CDR1 and CDR2: LGHDT and YNNKEL (reference sequence). In nucleotides, the CDR3 is TGTGCCAGCAGCCAAGACAGGGGGCGTGGAAACGAGCAGTACTTC. It codes for CASSQDRGRGNEQYF.

The gene calls are TRBV5-1 and TRBJ2-3; TRBD2 matches at 7 bases. The CDR3 is 15 amino acids. Germline V gene lookup returns CDR1 SGHRS and CDR2 YFSETQ. J gave up 0 bases and V 5 bases, and 6 bases lay outside the gene matches. Here the CDR3 reads CASRLLAQSTDTQYF. The CDR3 nucleotides are TGCGCCAGCAGATTACTAGCGCAAAGCACAGATACGCAGTATTTT.

J is TRBJ1-6 and V is TRBV7-9; possible D gene TRBD1, 5 bases. Germline values: CDR1 SEHNR, CDR2 FQNEAQ (reference sequence). The CDR3 is made up of 15 amino acids. V was pared by 5 bases and J by 7 bases, with 15 bases between. As DNA, the CDR3 is TGTGCCAGCAGCCTACGTGGGGCGGAGAATTCACCCCTCCACTTT. It codes for CASSLRGAENSPLHF.

The chain uses TRBV5-1 and TRBJ2-1, with 8 bases aligning to TRBD2. The CDR3 loop spans 14 amino acids. CDR1 and CDR2 from the germline V gene are SGHRS and YFSETQ. V shed 3 bases and J 6 bases; nucleotides not matched to a gene: 5. The CDR3 is CASSSGTSVNEQFF. DNA of the CDR3: TGCGCCAGCAGCTCGGGGACTAGTGTCAATGAGCAGTTCTTC.

The chain links TRBV19 to TRBJ1-2; tentatively, D is TRBD1 (5 bases). Germline V gene data show CDR1 as LNHDA and CDR2 as SQIVND (reference sequence). The CDR3 length is 15 residues. V was trimmed by 5 bases and J by 1 base, leaving 14 bases between them. The CDR3 coding sequence is TGTGCCAGTAGTTCCCGACAGCCGAATAACTATGGCTACACCTTC. It is translated as CASSSRQPNNYGYTF.

The chain has TRBV12-5 and TRBJ1-3; D remains unclear. Trimming took off 2 bases at V and 2 bases at J, with 16 bases between the two ends. Germline assignment: CDR1 LGHNT and CDR2 FRNRAP. This CDR3 spans 17 amino acids. The CDR3 loop reads CASGLTRQVIAGNTIYF. The CDR3, as DNA: TGTGCTAGTGGTTTGACCAGGCAGGTGATCGCTGGAAACACCATATATTTT.

This clone was seen just once. The chain carries TRBV28 and TRBJ1-1; 10 bases are a match to TRBD1. Germline CDR1 and CDR2: MDHEN and SYDVKM. Trimming took 6 bases from V and 5 from J; bases not matched to a gene: 12. The CDR3 is made up of 16 amino acids. The CDR3 here is CASSPRQGARRTEAFF. In DNA, the CDR3 is TGTGCCAGCAGCCCCCGACAGGGGGCGCGGCGGACTGAAGCTTTCTTT.

Many counts were recorded for this clone. The J gene is TRBJ1-5, the V gene TRBV5-4; TRBD1 agrees at 8 bases. V gave up 4 bases and J gave up 9 bases; unmatched junction bases: 9. CDR1 SGHNT and CDR2 YYREEE come from the germline V gene (reference sequence). The CDR3 length is 14 residues. The CDR3 DNA follows: TGTGCCAGCAGCAAACAGGGGGGTGAGGGGCCCCAGCATTTT. Protein: CASSKQGGEGPQHF.

Only one count was recorded for this clone. This rearrangement joins TRBV3-1 (or the pseudogene TRBV3-2) to TRBJ1-4; a weak D match, TRBD1 (5 bases). The germline V gene has CDR1 LGHDT and CDR2 YNNKEL (reference sequence). The CDR3 is 15 amino acids. V was shortened by 0 bases and J by 5 bases, with 10 bases between the two germline ends. The DNA of the CDR3 is TGTGCCAGCAGCCAAGACGGCAGGGTGAATGAAAAACTGTTTTTT. Its translation is CASSQDGRVNEKLFF.

The chain recombines TRBV28 with TRBJ2-3, with 11 nucleotides matching TRBD2. Germline CDR1 MDHEN, CDR2 SYDVKM. This CDR3 contains 18 residues. With 3 bases clipped from V and 0 bases from J, the junction kept 8 bases outside the gene matches. The chain's CDR3 is CASSFLASGGQSTDTQYF. In DNA form, the CDR3 reads TGTGCCAGCAGTTTCCTCGCTAGCGGGGGGCAAAGCACAGATACGCAGTATTTT.